The entry below gives a single T cell receptor (beta chain) sequence along with its context. This clonotype has ten or more counts. Its antigen remains unidentified. No base qualities exist here, and no much larger clone lies one base off it. The donors were some 36 Caucasian individuals from Russia, aged 6 to 90 years, who were systemically healthy. Ten milliliters of peripheral blood were drawn from each donor into EDTA-treated Vacutainer tubes. Ficoll-Paque density-gradient centrifugation was used to isolate PBMCs, with at least 6.5 million per sample. Total RNA was extracted from PBMCs with Trizol reagent, with at least 5 micrograms obtained per sample. For every donor, flow cytometry on a PBMC aliquot measured the percentage of naive CD45RAhigh/CD27high T cells. The library was produced with 5' RACE. This sample was sequenced with an Illumina HiSeq 2500. The second PCR ran for about 6 to 12 cycles and used a J-beta primer mix along with a sample-barcoded 5' primer. A unique molecular identifier was introduced onto each TCR beta cDNA molecule by a template-switch 5' adaptor carrying 12 random nucleotides. Each sample yielded at least 2.5 million CDR3-containing paired-end reads. First-strand cDNA was synthesized from all RNA with the Mint cDNA synthesis kit, primed by a TRBC-specific oligonucleotide. Following uracil-DNA glycosylase treatment, all cDNA underwent a first 18-cycle PCR with the universal primers M1SS and BC2_uni_R. The authors' analysis ran thus. For normalization, 1 million high-quality reads, each with a distinct molecular identifier, were randomly selected from each sample. Instead of being binned into consensus sequences, reads that shared molecular identifiers were thrown out. MiTCR, run with a Q25 quality threshold and the strictest error-elimination algorithm, handled CDR3 identification, clonotype clustering and error correction. A nonparametric unseen species model using Euler transformation provided a lower-bound estimate of total TCR beta diversity. The raw public data were reprocessed by TCRdb itself: fastp quality trimming at Q25, MiXCR clonotype calling, in-frame beta chains only. Rows with one shared CDR3 protein collapse into an entry with the most common genes and DNA. These V and J calls rely on TCRdb rather than the paper's analysis. The sample contains some 640,000 distinct CDR3 sequences, around 49% of them found a single time. The ten biggest clones cover 30% to 35% of the sample.

The data originate from a study of blood T cells in healthy people across ages (dated by TCRdb to the mid-2010s). About the investigation overall: Template switching captured roughly one uniquely barcoded TCR beta cDNA molecule per two T cells in model experiments. The study measured age-related changes in TCR beta repertoire diversity using deep sequencing normalized with unique cDNA molecular identifiers. Four age groups were formed from the donors: young (average 16 years), middle-aged (approximately 41), aged (roughly 56) and long-lived (around 80). To avoid experimental bias, donors of different ages were distributed randomly across sequencing lanes. Two additional independent replicas of 1 million unique cDNA reads from the same blood draw were analyzed for two donors (one aged 18 to 30 and one aged 80 or older). The paper as a whole reports these results and caveats: Observed TCR beta diversity per million T cells fell roughly linearly with age, and a significant reduction was already apparent by age around 39. The percentage of naive T cells measured by flow cytometry correlated strongly with observed TCR beta diversity. The long-lived group showed more naive CD4+ T cells, fewer expanded clones and increased TCR diversity than the aged group, suggesting age selection. Conclusive comparison of naive and antigen-experienced compartments was prevented by the profiling of bulk unsorted PBMCs. Total diversity estimates from one million sequenced T cells were considered lower bounds and underestimates. The CMV infection status of donors was not known, potentially confounding age-related changes in expanded clonotypes.

V was cut back by 3 bases and J by 0 bases, leaving a gap of 21 bases between them. Spanning cysteine to phenylalanine, the CDR3 consists of 18 amino acids. Solely the CDR3 DNA is kept, with 54 bases framed from the first base. CDR1 and CDR2, looked up from the germline V gene, are SGHTA and FQGNSA. The source of this sequence is a woman aged 60 to 75 in good health. The sequence links TRBV7-2 to TRBJ2-7; a tentative D match to TRBD2 spans 6 bases. Material for sequencing was blood. The DNA reads as follows: TGTGCCAGCAGCTTGGAGGTCGCCCTGGGACTGAGCTCCTACGAGCAGTACTTC. This gives the protein CASSLEVALGLSSYEQYF.